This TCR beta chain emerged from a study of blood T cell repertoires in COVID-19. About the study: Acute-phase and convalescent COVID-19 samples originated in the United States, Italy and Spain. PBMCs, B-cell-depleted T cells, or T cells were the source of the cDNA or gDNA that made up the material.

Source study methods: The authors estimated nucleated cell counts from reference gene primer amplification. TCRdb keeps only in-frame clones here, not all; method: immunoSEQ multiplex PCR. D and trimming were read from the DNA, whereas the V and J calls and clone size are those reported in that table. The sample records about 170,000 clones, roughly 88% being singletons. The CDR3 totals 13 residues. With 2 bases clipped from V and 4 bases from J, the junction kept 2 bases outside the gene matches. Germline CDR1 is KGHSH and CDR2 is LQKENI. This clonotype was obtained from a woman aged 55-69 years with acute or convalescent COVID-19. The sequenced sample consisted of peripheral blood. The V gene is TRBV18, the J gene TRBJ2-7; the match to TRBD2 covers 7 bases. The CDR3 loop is CASSPYSGYEQYF. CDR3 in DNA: TGTGCCAGCTCACCATATAGCGGGTACGAGCAGTACTTC.